Sequencing of this T cell receptor (beta chain) was carried out in a study of OX40 agonist ivuxolimab in advanced cancers. Libraries were prepared by immunoSEQ multiplex PCR; TCRdb keeps only in-frame clonotypes and omits some of them. The table includes 30,000 to 40,000 clones, approximately 89% detected once. Remarks on this clone: Antigen: not known.

CDR3 size: 14 residues. Trimming removed 1 base at V and 7 bases at J, with 11 bases between. The germline V gene has CDR1 LNHNV and CDR2 YYDKDF (reference sequence). Drawing of blood for sampling happened at baseline, at cycle 4 day 1, and at cycle 7 day 1. Study observations and caveats: The specificity for antigen of the expanded peripheral T cells was not determined.

The source is an adult with an advanced solid tumor such as melanoma, head and neck, liver or kidney cancer. This material consisted of CD4+ or CD8+ T cells sorted from blood, taken in a trial of the OX40 agonist ivuxolimab. The chain joins TRBV15 to TRBJ2-4; D is possibly TRBD2 (6 bases). The CDR3 nucleotides are TGTGCCACCAGCAGAGCCGGAGGGGCGAACATTCAGTACTTC. Protein sequence: CATSRAGGANIQYF.